Listed here are 20 T cell receptor beta chains from one sample, sequenced in a study of T-cell reconstitution after alpha-beta-depleted transplantation in children. As it was prepared, the TCRbeta library received unique molecular identifiers. TCRdb reprocessed the PCR reads via MiXCR and lists one record per CDR3 protein. The data contain roughly 190,000 distinct CDR3 sequences, just over 14% of them seen just once; the ten biggest clones take up roughly an eighth. This specimen was PBMCs from the stem cell graft donor, taken from the stem cell graft. The receptors here all came from a human donor who donated a stem cell graft to a child with acute lymphoblastic leukemia.

This clonotype came up many times. The J gene is TRBJ2-7, the V gene TRBV29-1; TRBD2 agrees at 14 bases. The V segment lost 6 bases and the J segment 3 bases; nucleotides outside the gene matches: 4. The CDR3 contains 14 residues. The V gene's germline CDR1 is SQVTM and CDR2 ANQGSEA. The CDR3 DNA sequence: TGCAGCGTCGCCGGGACTAGCGGGAGCTACGAGCAGTACTTC. Residues: CSVAGTSGSYEQYF.

This clonotype has a count of ten or more. V usage is TRBV20-1 and J usage is TRBJ2-7; D uncertain. This CDR3 has 13 residues. Per the germline V gene, CDR1 is DFQATT and CDR2 is SNEGSKA (reference sequence). Trimming took off 5 bases at V and 3 bases at J, with 14 bases between the two ends. CDR3 sequence (DNA): TGCAGTGCTGCTCCTCCTAGTTTCTACGAGCAGTACTTC. As protein: CSAAPPSFYEQYF.

This clonotype was seen at least ten times. This chain links TRBV24-1 with TRBJ2-6; D remains ambiguous. The V gene lost 1 base and the J gene lost 0 bases, with 6 bases spanning the gap. CDR3 size: 16 residues. From germline, CDR1 is KGHDR and CDR2 SFDVKD. This chain's CDR3 is CATSDFGRSGANVLTF. In nucleotides, the CDR3 is TGTGCCACCAGTGATTTCGGCCGCTCTGGGGCCAACGTCCTGACTTTC.

This clonotype was observed at least ten times. The chain recombines TRBV7-8 with TRBJ2-2; D ambiguous. V was trimmed by 2 bases and J by 4 bases, leaving 14 bases between them. Germline lookup yields CDR1 SGHVS and CDR2 FQNEAQ. This CDR3 is built from 16 residues. The CDR3 coding sequence is TGTGCCAGCAGCTTACGTTTTGGGATGAGCACCGGGGAGCTGTTTTTT. Translating gives CASSLRFGMSTGELFF.

This clonotype has a count of ten or more. The chain joins TRBV10-2 to TRBJ2-5, with a weak D call TRBD1 (6 bases). This CDR3 has 14 amino acids. The V gene's germline CDR1 is WSHSY and CDR2 SAAADI. V lost 7 bases, J lost 4 bases, and 16 bases lay in between. The CDR3 nucleotides are TGCGCCAGCACCGCTAGAAACAGGGTAGAGACCCAGTACTTC. This translates into CASTARNRVETQYF.

Notes on this clonotype: Just one base apart from a much larger clone, this may be a read error. The CDR3 sequence is CSTRDSLDSTDTQYF. In nucleotides, the CDR3 is TGCAGTACTAGAGATTCGCTAGATAGCACAGATACGCAGTATTTT. This chain joins TRBV20-1 and TRBJ2-3; a weak D match, TRBD2 (5 bases). CDR3 size: 15 residues. From germline, CDR1 is DFQATT and CDR2 SNEGSKA (reference sequence).

This clonotype was counted between two and nine times. V usage is TRBV29-1 and J usage is TRBJ2-7; D call uncertain. The germline V gene encodes CDR1 SQVTM and CDR2 ANQGSEA. V was trimmed by 0 bases and J by 4 bases, leaving 4 bases between them. This CDR3 has 11 amino acids. The CDR3 coding sequence is TGCAGCGTTGAAGAGAGATACGAGCAGTACTTC. Its protein is CSVEERYEQYF.

This clonotype showed up just once. Here the CDR3 reads CASSGTGAEQPQHF. Written as DNA, the CDR3 is TGCGCCAGCAGCGGGACAGGGGCAGAACAGCCCCAGCATTTT. The J gene is TRBJ1-5, the V gene TRBV23-1; TRBD1 agrees at 10 bases. TRBV23-1 qualifies as an ORF whose function is uncertain. Trimming cost V 6 bases and J 7 bases; bases outside gene matches: 6. The CDR3 is made up of 14 amino acids.

On this clonotype: A much larger clone lies a single base off, so this may be a read error. J is TRBJ2-7 and V is TRBV10-2, with D unresolved. The CDR3 length is 15 residues. Looked up from germline, CDR1 is WSHSY and CDR2 is SAAADI. Trimming removed 3 bases from V and 3 bases from J, with 15 bases in between. The CDR3: CASSELPGADYEQYF. The DNA for the CDR3 is TGCGCCAGCAGTGAACTACCAGGCGCCGACTACGAGCAGTACTTC.

This clonotype was recorded at least ten times. The rearrangement uses TRBV12-3 or TRBV12-4 and TRBJ2-2, with D hard to call. The ends were cut back, 7 bases at V and 6 bases at J, with 9 bases in the middle. This CDR3 contains 12 residues. The CDR3 DNA reads TGTGCCAGCATGGGTGGGGCCGGGGAGCTGTTTTTT. Translated, it gives CASMGGAGELFF.

This clonotype has a count of ten or more. The chain recombines TRBV3-1 with TRBJ2-2; TRBD2 might be the D (7 bases). V lost 5 bases, J lost 7 bases, and 17 bases lay in between. Germline CDR1 and CDR2: LGHDT and YNNKEL (reference sequence). This CDR3 has 15 amino acids. The CDR3 bases are TGTGCCAGCAGCAAACGGACTAGAGGGGGCGGGGAGCTGTTTTTT. Its translation: CASSKRTRGGGELFF. Filled out from reference TRBV3-1 and TRBJ2-2, the complete variable domain reads DTAVSQTPKYLVTQMGNDKSIKCEQNLGHDTMYWYKQDSKKFLKIMFSYNNKELIINETVPNRFSPKSPDKAHLNLHINSLELGDSAVYFCASSKRTRGGGELFFGEGSRLTVL.

The table lists this clonotype with a few counts. This rearrangement joins TRBV10-3 to TRBJ2-4, with D possibly being TRBD2 (6 bases). This CDR3 comprises 15 residues. The V gene's germline CDR1 is ENHRY and CDR2 SYGVKD. V lost 2 bases to trimming and J lost 0 bases, with 8 bases between them. CDR3 sequence (DNA): TGTGCCATCAGTGAGACTAGCCTAGCCAAAAACATTCAGTACTTC. Its protein product is CAISETSLAKNIQYF.

The V gene is TRBV11-2, the J gene TRBJ2-1, with 8 positions matching TRBD2. Germline assignment: CDR1 SGHAT and CDR2 FQNNGV. The length of the CDR3 is 17 residues. V lost 5 bases to trimming and J lost 0 bases; unmatched junction nucleotides: 9. For the CDR3, the DNA is TGTGCCAGCAGCGCTAAAGTAGCGGGATACTCCTACAATGAGCAGTTCTTC. Translated: CASSAKVAGYSYNEQFF.

A note on this clonotype: This may be a read error, as it is one base from a much larger clone. The rearrangement links TRBV12-3 or TRBV12-4 to TRBJ1-5; D is perhaps TRBD1 (5 bases). The CDR3 consists of 15 residues. CDR3: CASSLVGRGHHPQHF. CDR3 DNA: TGTGCCAGCAGTTTAGTCGGGAGGGGCCATCATCCCCAGCATTTT.

To note about this clonotype: A much larger clone differs from this one at a single base, so this may be a read error. The chain carries TRBV5-1 and TRBJ2-3; the match to TRBD2 covers 8 bases. Germline V lookup: CDR1 SGHRS, CDR2 YFSETQ. V dropped 0 bases and J dropped 6; count of bases not matched to a gene: 12. The length of the CDR3 is 17 residues. The CDR3 sequence is CASSLGLARVQRDTQYF. CDR3 coding DNA: TGCGCCAGCAGCTTGGGACTAGCGCGCGTCCAACGGGATACGCAGTATTTT.

This clonotype was counted at least ten times. The chain employs TRBV4-1 and TRBJ2-6; D might be TRBD1 (5 bases). This CDR3 is 19 amino acids long. V lost 0 bases and J lost 0, with 15 bases in between. Per the germline V gene, CDR1 is MGHRA and CDR2 is YSYEKL. CDR3 DNA: TGCGCCAGCAGCCAAGATTCCGTAGGGGCCTCCTCTGGGGCCAACGTCCTGACTTTC. Translated, it gives CASSQDSVGASSGANVLTF.

This clonotype occurred many times. V gene TRBV29-1 combines with J gene TRBJ2-3; D not resolved. The CDR3 length is 12 residues. V was shortened by 3 bases and J by 2 bases, with 6 bases between the two germline ends. The germline gives CDR1 SQVTM, CDR2 ANQGSEA. The CDR3 is CSVERHTDTQYF. CDR3 in DNA: TGCAGCGTTGAGCGCCACACAGATACGCAGTATTTT.

The rearrangement links TRBV20-1 to TRBJ1-1; D unresolved. The V end lost 0 bases, the J end lost 3 bases, and 14 bases lay between the germline ends. The CDR3 is 15 residues long. CDR1 and CDR2 (germline): DFQATT, SNEGSKA (reference sequence). CDR3 coding DNA: TGCAGTGCTAGAGATCGGAGGCACGGGGACACTGAAGCTTTCTTT. Protein product: CSARDRRHGDTEAFF.

On this clonotype: A much larger clone is a single base away; this may be a read error. The chain is built from TRBV7-2 and TRBJ1-2, with 8 bases that match TRBD1. V lost 5 bases, J lost 8 bases, and 10 bases stayed unmatched. The CDR3 covers 14 residues. Germline assignment: CDR1 SGHTA and CDR2 FQGNSA. The CDR3 region is CASSPRTGRVGYTF. The CDR3 coding sequence is TGTGCCAGCAGCCCCCGGACAGGGCGAGTAGGCTACACCTTC.

The chain uses TRBV5-4 and TRBJ1-1; D is unclear. CDR3 length: 15 amino acids. Trimming pared 4 bases from V and 1 base from J, leaving 14 bases between. Germline V gives CDR1 SGHNT, CDR2 YYREEE (reference sequence). DNA for the CDR3: TGTGCCAGCAGCAGGTACCTGGGTACGAACACTGAAGCTTTCTTT. It encodes CASSRYLGTNTEAFF.